This T cell receptor beta chain was retrieved from a study of T cell responses to AZD1222 COVID-19 vaccine. TCRdb's table, derived via immunoSEQ multiplex PCR, lists solely in-frame clones and lacks some. Of 35,000 to 50,000 clones listed, over 75% are singletons. This CDR3 is built from 13 residues. V gave up 7 bases and J gave up 4 bases, with 11 bases separating them. Germline V gives CDR1 SGHAT, CDR2 FQNNGV. Study-level results: Sampled repertoires all dated from after the peak T cell response. Spike-specific TCR breadth and depth both grew after two AZD1222 doses. CD4 TCRs covered the whole spike, strongest at regions 160-218 and 743-854. Mostly white British, mostly female donors; authors suggested clonal diversity may be underestimated.

About this clone itself: The antigen is undetermined.

The sequencing here drew on peripheral blood, taken 28 days after the second dose of the MenACWY control vaccine. The TCR was taken from an adult who received the MenACWY meningococcal vaccine as a control. The rearrangement links TRBV11-2 to TRBJ1-3; D is uncertain. This chain's CDR3 is CASMKNMGNTIYF. The CDR3 region has the DNA TGTGCCAGCATGAAGAACATGGGAAACACCATATATTTT.